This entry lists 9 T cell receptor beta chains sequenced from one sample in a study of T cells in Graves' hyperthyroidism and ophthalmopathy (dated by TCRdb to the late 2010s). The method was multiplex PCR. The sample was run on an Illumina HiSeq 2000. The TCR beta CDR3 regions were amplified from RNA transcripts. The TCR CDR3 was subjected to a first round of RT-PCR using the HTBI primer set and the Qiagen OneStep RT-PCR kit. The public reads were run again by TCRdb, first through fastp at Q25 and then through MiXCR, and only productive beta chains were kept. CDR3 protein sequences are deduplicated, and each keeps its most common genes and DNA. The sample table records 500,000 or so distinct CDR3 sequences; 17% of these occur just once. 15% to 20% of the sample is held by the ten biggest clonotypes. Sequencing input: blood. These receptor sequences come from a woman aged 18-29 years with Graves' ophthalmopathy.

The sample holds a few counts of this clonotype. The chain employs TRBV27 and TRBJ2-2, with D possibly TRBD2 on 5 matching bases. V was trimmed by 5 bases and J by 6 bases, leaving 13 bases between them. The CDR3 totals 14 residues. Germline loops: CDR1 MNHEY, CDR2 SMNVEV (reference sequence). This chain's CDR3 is CASSPQAGPGELFF. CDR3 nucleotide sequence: TGTGCCAGCAGTCCGCAGGCGGGCCCCGGGGAGCTGTTTTTT.

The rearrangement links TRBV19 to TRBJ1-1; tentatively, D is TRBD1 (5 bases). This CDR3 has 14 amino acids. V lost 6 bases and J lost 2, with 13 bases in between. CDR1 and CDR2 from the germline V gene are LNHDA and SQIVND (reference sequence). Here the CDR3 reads CASSPQDSNTEAFF. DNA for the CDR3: TGTGCCAGTAGCCCACAGGATTCCAACACTGAAGCTTTCTTT. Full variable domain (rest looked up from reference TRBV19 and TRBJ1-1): DGGITQSPKYLFRKEGQNVTLSCEQNLNHDAMYWYRQDPGQGLRLIYYSQIVNDFQKGDIAEGYSVSREKKESFPLTVTSAQKNPTAFYLCASSPQDSNTEAFFGQGTRLTVV.

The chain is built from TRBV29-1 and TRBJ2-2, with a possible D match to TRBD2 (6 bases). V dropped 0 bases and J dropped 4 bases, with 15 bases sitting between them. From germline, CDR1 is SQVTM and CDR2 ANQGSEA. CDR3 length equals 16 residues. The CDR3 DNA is TGCAGCGTTGAAGAGGGTGGCAGGAGGGGCACCGGGGAGCTGTTTTTT. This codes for CSVEEGGRRGTGELFF.

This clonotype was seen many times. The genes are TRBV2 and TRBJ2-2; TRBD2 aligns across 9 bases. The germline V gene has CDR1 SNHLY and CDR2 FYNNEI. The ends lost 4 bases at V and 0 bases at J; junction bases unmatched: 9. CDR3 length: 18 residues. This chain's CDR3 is CASSGLAGDIANTGELFF. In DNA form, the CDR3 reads TGTGCCAGCAGTGGATTAGCGGGGGACATCGCGAACACCGGGGAGCTGTTTTTT.

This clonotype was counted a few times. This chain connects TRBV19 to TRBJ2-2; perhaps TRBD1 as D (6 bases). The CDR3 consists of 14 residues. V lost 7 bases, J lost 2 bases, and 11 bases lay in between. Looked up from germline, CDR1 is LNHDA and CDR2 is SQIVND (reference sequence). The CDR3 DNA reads TGTGCCAGTAAAACAGGGCCAAACACCGGGGAGCTGTTTTTT. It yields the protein CASKTGPNTGELFF.

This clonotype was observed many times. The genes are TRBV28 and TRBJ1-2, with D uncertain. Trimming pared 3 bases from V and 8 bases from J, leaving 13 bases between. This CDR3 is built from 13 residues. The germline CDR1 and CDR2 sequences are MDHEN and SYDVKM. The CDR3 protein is CASSFAGFRGYTF. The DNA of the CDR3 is TGTGCCAGCAGTTTCGCAGGTTTCCGCGGCTACACCTTC.

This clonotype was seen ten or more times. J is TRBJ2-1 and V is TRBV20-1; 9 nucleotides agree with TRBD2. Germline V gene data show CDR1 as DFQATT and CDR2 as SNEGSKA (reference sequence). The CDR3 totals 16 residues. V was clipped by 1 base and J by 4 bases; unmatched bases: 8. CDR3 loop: CSARAPGLARYNEQFF. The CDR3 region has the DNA TGCAGTGCTAGAGCCCCTGGACTAGCGAGATACAATGAGCAGTTCTTC.

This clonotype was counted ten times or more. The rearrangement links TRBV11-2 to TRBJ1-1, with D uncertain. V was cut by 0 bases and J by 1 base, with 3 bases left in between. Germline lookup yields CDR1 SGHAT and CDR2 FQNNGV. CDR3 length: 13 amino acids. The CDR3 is CASSLEQNTEAFF. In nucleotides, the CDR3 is TGTGCCAGCAGCTTAGAACAGAACACTGAAGCTTTCTTT.

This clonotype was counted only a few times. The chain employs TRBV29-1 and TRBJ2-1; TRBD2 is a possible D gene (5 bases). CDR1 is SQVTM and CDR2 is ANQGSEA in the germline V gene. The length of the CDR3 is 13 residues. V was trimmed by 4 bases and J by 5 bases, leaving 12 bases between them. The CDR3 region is CSVVAGDHNEQFF. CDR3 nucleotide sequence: TGCAGCGTTGTGGCGGGCGACCACAATGAGCAGTTCTTC.